This T cell receptor (beta chain) was recorded in a study of cytomegalovirus exposure and HLA in healthy donors. Whole-study findings and limits: Later analysis identified a missense DCLRE1C variant that was linked to TCR beta V- and J-gene trimming.

In the PCR, 60 Vbeta and 13 Jbeta primers were used. Some clones are missing from TCRdb's copy, which holds only in-frame ones; the method was immunoSEQ multiplex PCR. The table records roughly 160,000 clones, 65% to 90% of them present only once. Comments on this clone: Its antigen is unidentified.

Sequencing used PBMCs. The receptor's source is a male donor in good health and CMV-seronegative.

The CDR3 loop is CASSEGLGQGNEKLFF. CDR3 in DNA: TGTGCCAGCAGTGAAGGTTTGGGACAGGGAAATGAAAAACTGTTTTTT. V usage is TRBV6-1 and J usage is TRBJ1-4; 9 bases map to TRBD1. The CDR3 sequence is 16 residues long. The junction had 5 bases not matched to a gene; V was cut back by 1 base and J by 5 bases. Germline CDR1 is MNHNS and CDR2 is SASEGT.